The next 12 T cell receptor beta chains were all read from a single sample in a study of PD-1 blockade in mismatch repair-deficient tumors. Libraries were prepared by immunoSEQ multiplex PCR; TCRdb keeps only in-frame clonotypes and omits some of them. The sample holds around 62,000 clones, approximately 82% seen once. The source material was peripheral blood, sampled 2 weeks after starting pembrolizumab. The source of these receptors is an adult with mismatch repair-deficient cancer.

The genes are TRBV11-2 and TRBJ1-1; 9 bases fit TRBD1. The CDR3 is made up of 16 amino acids. J was trimmed by 5 bases and V by 7 bases; bases with no gene match: 14. Germline values: CDR1 SGHAT, CDR2 FQNNGV. The CDR3 here is CASTPTPTGGRTEAFF. The CDR3 nucleotides read TGTGCCAGCACCCCCACCCCGACAGGGGGTCGAACTGAAGCTTTCTTT.

This chain connects TRBV9 to TRBJ1-3, with unresolved D. V gave up 4 bases and J gave up 5 bases, with 13 bases separating them. CDR3 length: 14 amino acids. Germline V gene sequence: CDR1 SGDLS, CDR2 YYNGEE. CDR3 DNA: TGTGCCAGCAGCTTAGGTACAGAAAGAAACACCATATATTTT. Its translation: CASSLGTERNTIYF.

This clone occurred once. The rearrangement uses TRBV2 and TRBJ1-2; 11 bases are shared with TRBD1. There are 14 residues in the CDR3. Germline CDR1 is SNHLY and CDR2 is FYNNEI. Trimming at V came to 8 bases and at J to 3 bases, leaving 5 bases not matched to a gene. CDR3 bases: TGTGCCAGCCCTGGACAGGGGGCAGACTATGGCTACACCTTC. As protein: CASPGQGADYGYTF.

The V and J genes are TRBV25-1 and TRBJ2-1, with TRBD2 as a possible D gene (5 bases). The CDR3 totals 12 residues. V lost 6 bases and J lost 6, with 9 bases in between. The germline V gene has CDR1 MGHDK and CDR2 SYGVNS. Here the CDR3 reads CASRIEGNEQFF. The CDR3 nucleotides read TGTGCCAGCAGGATCGAGGGCAATGAGCAGTTCTTC.

The chain's CDR3 is CASTTLGYGYTF. The CDR3 DNA follows: TGTGCCAGCACCACCTTGGGCTATGGCTACACCTTC. V is TRBV6-1 and J is TRBJ1-2; no firm D call. Germline CDR1 MNHNS, CDR2 SASEGT. The ends were cut back, 7 bases at V and 4 bases at J, with 10 bases in the middle. This CDR3 is 12 amino acids long.

V is TRBV7-3 and J is TRBJ1-4; D remains unclear. The CDR3 is 14 residues long. Germline CDR1 is SGHTA and CDR2 is FQGTGA. The V end was cut by 5 bases, the J end by 7 bases, with 14 bases between. The CDR3 DNA reads TGTGCCAGCAGCACCTTCGTTGGAAGTGAAAAACTGTTTTTT. Translation: CASSTFVGSEKLFF.

The genes are TRBV7-9 and TRBJ2-3; tentatively, D is TRBD2 (5 bases). In germline, CDR1 is SEHNR, CDR2 FQNEAQ (reference sequence). The CDR3 has 19 residues. The V end lost 0 bases, the J end lost 0 bases, and 19 bases lay between the germline ends. The CDR3 DNA reads as TGTGCCAGCAGCTTAGCCTATCCTCTAGCACAGACTAGCACAGATACGCAGTATTTT. Translating it yields CASSLAYPLAQTSTDTQYF.

This clone was counted many times. The genes are TRBV7-9 and TRBJ1-1; D remains unclear. The CDR3 has 13 residues. Germline values: CDR1 SEHNR, CDR2 FQNEAQ (reference sequence). The V end was cut by 2 bases, the J end by 7 bases, with 11 bases between. CDR3 amino acids: CASSLKEGGEAFF. In DNA form, the CDR3 reads TGTGCCAGCAGCTTAAAAGAGGGCGGTGAAGCTTTCTTT.

The genes are TRBV7-2 and TRBJ1-1; 7 nucleotides agree with TRBD1. Germline lookup yields CDR1 SGHTA and CDR2 FQGNSA. The CDR3 totals 15 residues. The V gene end was trimmed by 1 base and the J gene end by 2 bases; junction bases not matched to a gene: 4. The CDR3 coding sequence is TGTGCCAGCAGCTTAGAGGGGGCGCCCAACACTGAAGCTTTCTTT. Translating gives CASSLEGAPNTEAFF.

This rearrangement joins TRBV6-1 to TRBJ2-1; 7 nucleotides line up with TRBD1. CDR3 size: 14 residues. Germline loops: CDR1 MNHNS, CDR2 SASEGT. With 4 bases clipped from V and 1 base from J, the junction kept 1 base outside the gene matches. DNA of the CDR3: TGTGCCAGCAGTGCACAGGGGTCCTACAATGAGCAGTTCTTC. It yields the protein CASSAQGSYNEQFF.

This chain connects TRBV30 to TRBJ1-1; D is possibly TRBD1 (5 bases). The CDR3 has 12 residues. Germline V lookup: CDR1 GTSNPN, CDR2 SVGIG (reference sequence). Trimming stripped 7 bases from V and 1 base from J, with 10 bases between. The CDR3 region is CALDIGNTEAFF. CDR3 nucleotide sequence: TGTGCCTTGGACATAGGGAACACTGAAGCTTTCTTT.

This rearrangement joins TRBV9 to TRBJ2-7; 8 nucleotides align to TRBD1. The CDR3 totals 16 residues. Losses at the gene ends were 3 bases for V and 4 bases for J; bases not matched to a gene: 12. Germline assignment: CDR1 SGDLS and CDR2 YYNGEE. CDR3 protein: CASSDPRGTGGYEQYF. The CDR3 region has the DNA TGTGCCAGCAGCGACCCCCGGGGCACAGGGGGTTACGAGCAGTACTTC.